This record covers a single TCR beta chain. In the original processing: Amplification from reference gene primers served as the basis for estimated nucleated cell counts. Here immunoSEQ multiplex PCR was the method, and the copy in TCRdb shows in-frame clones only, minus some. V and J calls and clone size follow that table, whereas D and trimming were derived from the DNA. The profile shows about 130,000 clones, approximately 83% of them singletons. These data are taken from a study of blood T cell repertoires in COVID-19. Study-level background: The study drew acute and convalescent COVID-19 samples from the United States, Italy and Spain. Sources were T cells, B-cell-depleted T cells, or PBMCs; the material itself was cDNA or gDNA.

CDR1 is LNHDA, CDR2 SQIVND, per germline (reference sequence). The CDR3 is 12 residues long. Between the trimmed V and J ends, which lost 9 bases and 5 bases, there was a span of 13 bases. Sequenced: peripheral blood. The receptor was isolated from an elderly woman with acute or convalescent COVID-19. This chain joins TRBV19 and TRBJ1-2; maybe TRBD1 (6 bases). CDR3 sequence reads: CASQLGGYGYTF. The CDR3 region has the DNA TGTGCCAGCCAACTAGGGGGTTATGGCTACACCTTC.